One sample yielded the 32 T cell receptor beta chains listed below, sequenced in a study of T cell repertoires in cytomegalovirus infection. TCRdb itself ran the reads through MiXCR, one entry per CDR3 protein. Among under 95,000 distinct CDR3 sequences listed, 45% to 50% were seen once. These TCRs are of unknown antigen specificity. This material consisted of CD8+ T cells from cultured PBMCs, taken from culture after CMV antigen stimulation. The receptor set was obtained from a human donor in good health (CMV status not recorded). Some clones in this sample may be carry-over from other donors' samples.

The V and J genes are TRBV4-1 and TRBJ2-7; a possible D gene is TRBD2 (5 bases). CDR1 and CDR2 (germline): MGHRA, YSYEKL. Trimming removed 1 base from V and 5 bases from J, with 12 bases in between. The CDR3 extends over 14 amino acids. This CDR3 reads CASSQAPGWDEQYF. DNA for the CDR3: TGCGCCAGCAGCCAAGCACCGGGGTGGGACGAGCAGTACTTC.

The chain couples TRBV5-6 to TRBJ2-3; D is ambiguous. The CDR3 totals 16 residues. CDR1 is SGHDT and CDR2 is YYEEEE in the germline V gene. V gave up 0 bases and J gave up 3 bases, with 14 bases separating them. The CDR3 is CASSLGSGGMTDTQYF. The CDR3 DNA is TGTGCCAGCAGCTTGGGATCGGGTGGAATGACAGATACGCAGTATTTT.

The chain combines TRBV28 with TRBJ1-1; D call uncertain. Germline CDR1 is MDHEN and CDR2 is SYDVKM. This CDR3 is built from 13 residues. Trimming took 11 bases from V and 8 from J, leaving 21 bases between them. CDR3 sequence reads: CAAVWPGSLEAFF. The CDR3 region has the DNA TGTGCCGCCGTTTGGCCTGGAAGTCTGGAAGCTTTCTTT.

This clonotype was seen many times. The V gene is TRBV7-2, the J gene TRBJ1-1, with D perhaps matching TRBD1 (5 bases). The CDR3 is 15 residues long. Trimming shortened V by 8 bases and J by 1 base, and 17 bases separated the two germline ends. CDR1 SGHTA and CDR2 FQGNSA come from the germline V gene. This chain's CDR3 is CASLVSGQPNTEAFF. CDR3 DNA: TGTGCCAGCCTAGTATCGGGGCAGCCGAACACTGAAGCTTTCTTT.

This sequence joins TRBV28 and TRBJ2-7; TRBD1 is a possible D gene (7 bases). The CDR3 is 16 residues long. V was shortened by 6 bases and J by 5 bases, with 23 bases between the two germline ends. In germline, CDR1 is MDHEN, CDR2 SYDVKM. CDR3 bases: TGTGCCAGCAGCCCCTTCGACAGGCCCAGGGGGGACGAGCAGTACTTC. Its protein is CASSPFDRPRGDEQYF. Complete variable domain (other parts from reference TRBV28 and TRBJ2-7): DVKVTQSSRYLVKRTGEKVFLECVQDMDHENMFWYRQDPGLGLRLIYFSYDVKMKEKGDIPEGYSVSREKKERFSLILESASTNQTSMYLCASSPFDRPRGDEQYFGPGTRLTVT.

Comments on this clonotype: This may be a read error, as it is one base from a much larger clone. The CDR3 carries no conserved terminal phenylalanine or tryptophan, so it likely arises from a read error. The V call is TRBV7-2, the J call TRBJ2-1, with 8 bases matching TRBD1. V was pared by 5 bases and J by 0 bases, with 3 bases of the junction left unmatched. The CDR3 consists of 15 residues. Germline V CDR1 and CDR2: SGHTA, FQGNSA. This CDR3 reads CASSEDRGSYNEQFC. CDR3 in DNA: TGTGCCAGCAGCGAAGACAGGGGCTCCTACAATGAGCAGTTCTGC.

This chain connects TRBV7-9 to TRBJ2-7; D is perhaps TRBD2 (6 bases). Germline CDR1 is SEHNR and CDR2 is FQNEAQ (reference sequence). The V and J ends lost 1 base and 2 bases respectively, with 9 bases between them. CDR3 length equals 14 residues. The CDR3 coding sequence is TGTGCCAGCAGCTTAGATGGGAGGCCCTACGAGCAGTACTTC. Amino acids: CASSLDGRPYEQYF. The whole variable domain, remainder taken from reference TRBV7-9 and TRBJ2-7, is DTGVSQNPRHKITKRGQNVTFRCDPISEHNRLYWYRQTLGQGPEFLTYFQNEAQLEKSRLLSDRFSAERPKGSFSTLEIQRTEQGDSAMYLCASSLDGRPYEQYFGPGTRLTVT.

This clonotype was detected a few times. The rearrangement joins TRBV5-1 to TRBJ2-7; 9 nucleotides line up with TRBD2. The CDR3 covers 15 residues. Germline CDR1 SGHRS, CDR2 YFSETQ. After removal of 4 bases from V and 3 bases from J, the junction contained 8 bases not matched to a gene. CDR3 in DNA: TGCGCCAGCAGCCCGCCTGGGCGGGAGGGCTACGAGCAGTACTTC. It is translated as CASSPPGREGYEQYF.

The rearrangement joins TRBV4-2 to TRBJ2-1; D may correspond to TRBD1 or TRBD2 (5 bases each). Per the germline V gene, CDR1 is LGHNA and CDR2 is YNFKEQ. V shed 1 base and J shed 8 bases, with 15 bases lying between them. The CDR3 runs to 15 residues. The CDR3 reads CASSQVTGRDDEQFF. For the CDR3, the DNA is TGTGCCAGCAGCCAAGTAACGGGGCGTGACGATGAGCAGTTCTTC.

J is TRBJ2-3 and V is TRBV27, with 7 bases matching TRBD2. CDR1 is MNHEY and CDR2 is SMNVEV in the germline V gene (reference sequence). Unmatched junction bases numbered 10, after V lost 8 bases and J lost 5 bases. This CDR3 contains 14 residues. This chain's CDR3 is CASSEGIAGDTQYF. CDR3 nucleotide sequence: TGTGCCAGCTCAGAGGGGATAGCGGGAGATACGCAGTATTTT.

This chain connects TRBV19 to TRBJ2-5, with 8 nucleotides matching TRBD2. The length of the CDR3 is 15 residues. Germline V gene sequence: CDR1 LNHDA, CDR2 SQIVND (reference sequence). V was clipped by 3 bases and J by 4 bases; unmatched bases: 7. CDR3 sequence reads: CASSIGGRKIETQYF. CDR3 sequence (DNA): TGTGCCAGTAGTATCGGCGGGAGGAAGATAGAGACCCAGTACTTC.

The chain carries TRBV27 and TRBJ1-2, with 7 bases identical to TRBD1. The length of the CDR3 is 17 residues. The trim removed 5 bases at V and 4 bases at J, leaving 16 bases unmatched. CDR1 is MNHEY and CDR2 is SMNVEV in the germline V gene (reference sequence). The CDR3 reads CASSPFPRQGGSYGYTF. CDR3 nucleotides: TGTGCCAGCAGTCCCTTCCCGAGACAGGGTGGAAGCTATGGCTACACCTTC.

V usage is TRBV27 and J usage is TRBJ2-2, with TRBD2 matching 10 bases. V dropped 6 bases and J dropped 9; count of bases not matched to a gene: 7. Germline CDR1 and CDR2: MNHEY and SMNVEV (reference sequence). CDR3 size: 14 residues. CDR3 protein: CASRAGGPSRELFF. The CDR3 nucleotides are TGTGCCAGCAGAGCGGGAGGGCCTAGTAGGGAGCTGTTTTTT.

This clonotype was recorded a few times. The chain joins TRBV7-6 to TRBJ2-2; 11 positions match TRBD2. Germline V gene sequence: CDR1 SGHVS, CDR2 FNYEAQ. The CDR3 spans 16 residues. Losses at the gene ends were 4 bases for V and 2 bases for J; bases not matched to a gene: 3. CDR3: CASSSGTSGNTGELFF. The CDR3 DNA reads TGTGCCAGCAGCTCCGGGACTAGCGGAAACACCGGGGAGCTGTTTTTT.

This clonotype was recorded at least ten times. The rearrangement joins TRBV7-6 to TRBJ1-1; D is possibly TRBD1 (6 bases). The CDR3 length is 16 residues. Germline V CDR1 and CDR2: SGHVS, FNYEAQ. V lost 5 bases to trimming and J lost 1 base, with 17 bases between them. The CDR3 sequence: CASSPLLGGENTEAFF. The CDR3 coding sequence is TGTGCCAGCAGCCCCCTTCTCGGGGGCGAGAACACTGAAGCTTTCTTT.

The rearrangement uses TRBV7-3 and TRBJ2-3; D ambiguous. The CDR3 contains 12 residues. Germline-derived CDR1 and CDR2 are SGHTA and FQGTGA. Between the trimmed V and J ends, which lost 9 bases and 6 bases, there was a span of 13 bases. CDR3 DNA: TGTGCCAGTCGCCTCGAGGATGATACGCAGTATTTT. It specifies CASRLEDDTQYF.

The chain recombines TRBV7-6 with TRBJ2-1; 9 bases line up with TRBD1. Germline V gives CDR1 SGHVS, CDR2 FNYEAQ. The J segment lost 6 bases and the V segment lost 5 bases, leaving 5 bases of the junction unmatched. There are 14 residues in the CDR3. This CDR3 is CASSPGTGFNEQFF. The CDR3 DNA is TGTGCCAGCAGCCCCGGGACAGGGTTCAATGAGCAGTTCTTC.

This sequence joins TRBV12-3 or TRBV12-4 and TRBJ1-2; D gene unclear. The length of the CDR3 is 13 residues. V lost 3 bases to trimming and J lost 5 bases, with 10 bases between them. The CDR3 reads CASSFEGIYGYTF. DNA of the CDR3: TGTGCCAGCAGTTTCGAGGGAATTTATGGCTACACCTTC.

This chain links TRBV9 with TRBJ2-1; D is uncertain. This CDR3 is 15 amino acids long. V lost 1 base to trimming and J lost 5 bases, with 13 bases between them. Germline V CDR1 and CDR2: SGDLS, YYNGEE. CDR3 loop: CASSVFSQPNNEQFF. The DNA for the CDR3 is TGTGCCAGCAGCGTATTCTCACAGCCTAACAATGAGCAGTTCTTC.

The chain recombines TRBV7-4 with TRBJ2-2; unclear D gene. Trimming left V 7 bases short and J 8 bases short, with 8 bases between. CDR1 and CDR2 from the germline V gene are SGHVT and SQSDAQ. The CDR3 is 11 amino acids. The CDR3 DNA reads as TGTGCCAGCACCCTTATTGGGGAGCTGTTTTTT. It codes for CASTLIGELFF.

This clonotype has only a few counts. The rearrangement joins TRBV7-9 to TRBJ2-3; tentative D call: TRBD1 (6 bases). In germline, CDR1 is SEHNR, CDR2 FQNEAQ (reference sequence). V lost 3 bases and J 3 bases, leaving 13 bases between the germline ends. CDR3 length: 15 residues. For the CDR3, the DNA is TGTGCCAGCAGCTTCAGAGACAGGTTAACAGATACGCAGTATTTT. Translating gives CASSFRDRLTDTQYF.

This clonotype was recorded a few times. J is TRBJ2-7 and V is TRBV5-6; no clear D gene. This CDR3 is built from 12 residues. Germline CDR1 is SGHDT and CDR2 is YYEEEE. V was trimmed by 4 bases and J by 5 bases, leaving 10 bases between them. CDR3 region: CASSVGWNEQYF. The CDR3 nucleotides read TGTGCCAGCAGCGTCGGATGGAACGAGCAGTACTTC.

V usage is TRBV7-6 and J usage is TRBJ1-1; 7 nucleotides agree with TRBD1. Germline V gives CDR1 SGHVS, CDR2 FNYEAQ. Trimming took 1 base from V and 3 from J; bases not matched to a gene: 5. The CDR3 runs to 15 residues. CDR3 amino acids: CASSLEGGWDTEAFF. DNA for the CDR3: TGTGCCAGCAGCTTAGAAGGGGGCTGGGACACTGAAGCTTTCTTT.

This clonotype was counted a single time. The chain employs TRBV5-1 and TRBJ1-1; D is unresolved. The CDR3 covers 14 residues. CDR1 and CDR2 (germline): SGHRS, YFSETQ. With 1 base removed from V and 5 bases from J, the gap between germline ends came to 12 bases. CDR3 DNA sequence: TGCGCCAGCAGCTTGAGTTTAAGCGGGACTGAAGCTTTCTTT. This translates into CASSLSLSGTEAFF.

This clonotype was counted a few times. The chain links TRBV7-2 to TRBJ2-7; 9 bases line up with TRBD2. The CDR3 contains 16 residues. Germline CDR1 and CDR2: SGHTA and FQGNSA. After removal of 2 bases from V and 6 bases from J, the junction contained 11 bases not matched to a gene. The DNA of the CDR3 is TGTGCCAGCAGCTTACTAGCGGGGCCTACCACGGCCGAGCAGTACTTC. This encodes CASSLLAGPTTAEQYF.

The sample holds a few counts of this clonotype. The J gene is TRBJ1-5, the V gene TRBV6-5, with 9 nucleotides matching TRBD1. The V gene's germline CDR1 is MNHEY and CDR2 SVGAGI. Trimming removed 5 bases from V and 3 bases from J; junction bases left unmatched: 2. This CDR3 has 14 amino acids. CDR3 DNA sequence: TGTGCCAGCAGTGGGACAGGGATCAATCAGCCCCAGCATTTT. As protein: CASSGTGINQPQHF.

This clonotype came up a few times. The V gene is TRBV7-8, the J gene TRBJ1-1; D possibly corresponds to TRBD1 (6 bases). V shed 5 bases and J shed 1 base, with 17 bases lying between them. The CDR3 is 16 amino acids. In germline, CDR1 is SGHVS, CDR2 FQNEAQ. The DNA for the CDR3 is TGTGCCAGCAGCCCACCTCAGGGGTTTTGGAACACTGAAGCTTTCTTT. Its translation is CASSPPQGFWNTEAFF.

This clonotype was observed a few times. This CDR3 is CASSLRTDRGGGQYF. Here the CDR3 DNA reads TGTGCCAGCAGCCTCCGGACAGACCGGGGGGGGGGGCAGTATTTT. The rearrangement joins TRBV7-9 to TRBJ2-3, with 8 bases identical to TRBD2. The germline V gene encodes CDR1 SEHNR and CDR2 FQNEAQ (reference sequence). V lost 5 bases to trimming and J lost 11 bases; unmatched junction nucleotides: 15. This CDR3 has 15 amino acids.

This clonotype was seen just once. The chain uses TRBV27 and TRBJ1-2, with TRBD1 identical over 8 bases. Trimming cost V 7 bases and J 4 bases; bases outside gene matches: 5. The CDR3 totals 13 residues. Germline assignment: CDR1 MNHEY and CDR2 SMNVEV (reference sequence). CDR3 bases: TGTGCCAGCAAAATGACAGGGGCCTATGGCTACACCTTC. It yields the protein CASKMTGAYGYTF.

This clonotype occurred a few times. The genes are TRBV6-1 and TRBJ2-1; TRBD2 matches at 10 bases. Germline V gives CDR1 MNHNS, CDR2 SASEGT. There are 15 residues in the CDR3. V lost 5 bases, J lost 8 bases, and 9 bases stayed unmatched. The CDR3 protein is CASSYGLAGGDEQFF. The CDR3 nucleotides read TGTGCCAGCAGTTACGGGTTAGCGGGAGGAGATGAGCAGTTCTTC.

The chain has TRBV6-1 and TRBJ2-3, with D possibly TRBD2 on 5 matching bases. CDR1 is MNHNS and CDR2 is SASEGT in the germline V gene. CDR3 length: 15 amino acids. Trimming removed 1 base at V and 2 bases at J, with 10 bases between. DNA for the CDR3: TGTGCCAGCAGTGAAGGAGAGCGGACCACAGATACGCAGTATTTT. Amino acid sequence: CASSEGERTTDTQYF.

This clonotype was seen only once. This chain links TRBV11-3 with TRBJ2-3; TRBD2 aligns across 8 bases. V lost 4 bases, J lost 1 base, and 7 bases stayed unmatched. Germline lookup yields CDR1 SGHNT and CDR2 YENEEA. The CDR3 has 16 amino acids. The CDR3 loop is CASSSLAGRGTDTQYF. The CDR3 DNA reads TGTGCCAGCAGCTCCCTTGCCGGGAGGGGCACAGATACGCAGTATTTT.